These 25 T cell receptor beta chains came from one sample sequenced in a study of shared clonotypes between healthy human individuals. TCRdb's table, derived via immunoSEQ multiplex PCR, lists solely in-frame clones and lacks some. The sample carries about 340,000 clones, around four fifths recorded once. The sequencing input was memory CD4+ T cells sorted from blood. Subset of the sample: CD45RA-negative fraction. These receptors all stem from a man aged 30-40 years in good health.

Of note for this clone: A read error may explain this, as a much larger clone is one base away. This chain links TRBV7-9 with TRBJ1-1; TRBD1 is a possible D gene (6 bases). The CDR3 has 13 residues. Germline CDR1 reads SEHNR; CDR2 reads FQNEAQ (reference sequence). This CDR3 is CTSSSGRGTEAFF. The CDR3 DNA sequence: TGTACCAGCAGCTCAGGCAGGGGCACTGAAGCTTTCTTT.

This clone was recorded a few times. The rearrangement uses TRBV9 and TRBJ2-2; 8 nucleotides agree with TRBD1. The CDR3 consists of 15 residues. The germline V gene encodes CDR1 SGDLS and CDR2 YYNGEE. V shed 6 bases, J shed 4 bases, and the junction held 8 bases outside the gene matches. CDR3 bases: TGTGCCAGCACCCGACAGGGGTCGAGCACCGGGGAGCTGTTTTTT. Its translation: CASTRQGSSTGELFF.

This clone came up once. This chain joins TRBV19 and TRBJ2-7, with no clear D. The V gene's germline CDR1 is LNHDA and CDR2 SQIVND (reference sequence). The V gene lost 3 bases and the J gene lost 7 bases, with 7 bases spanning the gap. The CDR3 has 11 amino acids. CDR3: CASSMYGEQYF. In DNA form, the CDR3 reads TGTGCCAGTAGTATGTACGGAGAGCAGTACTTC.

V gene TRBV7-6 combines with J gene TRBJ2-1; 9 bases are shared with TRBD2. This CDR3 region has 17 residues. Germline V gene data show CDR1 as SGHVS and CDR2 as FNYEAQ. The V and J ends lost 1 base and 6 bases, in that order; junction bases with no gene match: 10. CDR3 sequence: CASSLGGRVARGNEQFF. The CDR3 DNA reads TGTGCCAGCAGCTTAGGCGGGAGGGTAGCTCGGGGCAATGAGCAGTTCTTC.

The chain uses TRBV5-1 and TRBJ2-5; 9 nucleotides agree with TRBD2. After removal of 0 bases from V and 1 base from J, the junction contained 4 bases not matched to a gene. The CDR3 runs to 16 residues. Looked up from germline, CDR1 is SGHRS and CDR2 is YFSETQ. The CDR3 loop reads CASSLGPSGTQETQYF. CDR3 nucleotide sequence: TGCGCCAGCAGCTTGGGACCTAGCGGGACCCAAGAGACCCAGTACTTC.

The rearrangement uses TRBV2 and TRBJ2-3; maybe TRBD2 (5 bases). Germline CDR1 SNHLY, CDR2 FYNNEI. CDR3 length: 13 residues. Trimming cost V 10 bases and J 2 bases, with 13 bases left between them. CDR3 DNA: TGTGCCACTGGAAGGGAGAACACAGATACGCAGTATTTT. Its translation is CATGRENTDTQYF.

V usage is TRBV5-1 and J usage is TRBJ2-2, with 7 nucleotides matching TRBD1. CDR3 length equals 14 residues. Trimming at V came to 4 bases and at J to 1 base, leaving 1 base not matched to a gene. The germline V gene encodes CDR1 SGHRS and CDR2 YFSETQ. The CDR3 loop reads CASSRDRNTGELFF. The CDR3, as DNA: TGCGCCAGCAGCCGGGACAGGAACACCGGGGAGCTGTTTTTT. The complete variable domain, with remaining parts taken from reference TRBV5-1 and TRBJ2-2, reads KAGVTQTPRYLIKTRGQQVTLSCSPISGHRSVSWYQQTPGQGLQFLFEYFSETQRNKGNFPGRFSGRQFSNSRSEMNVSTLELGDSALYLCASSRDRNTGELFFGEGSRLTVL.

V and J are TRBV29-1 and TRBJ2-1; D not certain. Trimming pared 0 bases from V and 0 bases from J, leaving 12 bases between. CDR1 is SQVTM and CDR2 is ANQGSEA in the germline V gene. CDR3 size: 16 residues. In nucleotides, the CDR3 is TGCAGCGTTGAAGAGAACTGGAGTTTCTCCTACAATGAGCAGTTCTTC. Protein: CSVEENWSFSYNEQFF.

This clone was observed a handful of times. The V call is TRBV7-8, the J call TRBJ1-1; 11 bases are a match to TRBD1. Trimming at V came to 4 bases and at J to 7 bases, leaving 11 bases not matched to a gene. CDR1 and CDR2 (germline): SGHVS, FQNEAQ. The CDR3 length is 16 residues. The CDR3 loop reads CASSSGTGGITLEAFF. In DNA, the CDR3 is TGTGCCAGCAGCTCCGGGACAGGGGGGATTACCCTTGAAGCTTTCTTT.

V usage is TRBV27 and J usage is TRBJ2-1; the match to TRBD2 covers 9 bases. This CDR3 has 15 residues. V gave up 6 bases and J gave up 2 bases; unmatched junction bases: 5. CDR1 is MNHEY and CDR2 is SMNVEV in the germline V gene (reference sequence). The CDR3 sequence is CASRPIAGAYNEQFF. CDR3 in DNA: TGTGCCAGCAGGCCAATAGCGGGAGCCTACAATGAGCAGTTCTTC.

This clone showed up just a few times. V usage is TRBV2 and J usage is TRBJ2-2; TRBD1 is a possible D gene (7 bases). This CDR3 has 16 residues. Germline assignment: CDR1 SNHLY and CDR2 FYNNEI. V was pared by 7 bases and J by 7 bases, with 22 bases between. In nucleotides, the CDR3 is TGTGCCAGCACCCGAACAGGAGGGGGCCCTGGCGGGGAGCTGTTTTTT. Translating gives CASTRTGGGPGGELFF. Complete variable domain (other parts from reference TRBV2 and TRBJ2-2): EPEVTQTPSHQVTQMGQEVILRCVPISNHLYFYWYRQILGQKVEFLVSFYNNEISEKSEIFDDQFSVERPDGSNFTLKIRSTKLEDSAMYFCASTRTGGGPGGELFFGEGSRLTVL.

This clone was seen a few times. The chain links TRBV2 to TRBJ1-4, with 9 bases identical to TRBD1. This CDR3 has 13 residues. V shed 8 bases and J 8 bases; nucleotides not matched to a gene: 6. Germline V gene lookup returns CDR1 SNHLY and CDR2 FYNNEI. The CDR3 sequence is CASGRDRDEKLFF. The DNA of the CDR3 is TGTGCCAGCGGCCGGGACAGGGACGAAAAACTGTTTTTT.

There are a few counts of this clone. The V call is TRBV5-1, the J call TRBJ2-2; D is unresolved. Germline V lookup: CDR1 SGHRS, CDR2 YFSETQ. The CDR3 contains 14 residues. V shed 4 bases and J shed 4 bases, with 11 bases lying between them. The CDR3 region has the DNA TGCGCCAGCAGCACTACCACTCGCACCGGGGAGCTGTTTTTT. Encoded protein: CASSTTTRTGELFF.

This clone was counted ten times or more. V and J are TRBV19 and TRBJ1-5, with TRBD1 matching 9 bases. CDR3 size: 16 residues. V lost 7 bases, J lost 0 bases, and 7 bases stayed unmatched. CDR1 and CDR2 (germline): LNHDA, SQIVND (reference sequence). The CDR3 loop is CASTLGQGNSNQPQHF. Here the CDR3 DNA reads TGTGCCAGTACCCTCGGACAGGGGAATAGCAATCAGCCCCAGCATTTT. Together with reference TRBV19 and TRBJ1-5, the CDR3 gives the full variable domain: DGGITQSPKYLFRKEGQNVTLSCEQNLNHDAMYWYRQDPGQGLRLIYYSQIVNDFQKGDIAEGYSVSREKKESFPLTVTSAQKNPTAFYLCASTLGQGNSNQPQHFGDGTRLSIL.

Notes on this clone: Different DNA sequences within this sample yield the same CDR3. The CDR3 nucleotides read TGTGCCAGCAGTTTCAGGGGGTTCTACGGCTACACCTTC. Translation: CASSFRGFYGYTF. The chain is built from TRBV28 and TRBJ1-2; 7 positions match TRBD1. Germline assignment: CDR1 MDHEN and CDR2 SYDVKM. V dropped 3 bases and J dropped 8; count of bases not matched to a gene: 6. The CDR3 length is 13 residues.

This chain connects TRBV7-2 to TRBJ2-7; no reliable D call. The V gene lost 2 bases and the J gene lost 5 bases, with 10 bases spanning the gap. The CDR3 is 13 residues long. Germline V gene lookup returns CDR1 SGHTA and CDR2 FQGNSA. The CDR3 nucleotides are TGTGCCAGCAGCTTATTGGCAGATAACGAGCAGTACTTC. It yields the protein CASSLLADNEQYF.

The chain uses TRBV7-9 and TRBJ2-2; D remains ambiguous. V lost 4 bases and J 6 bases, leaving 15 bases between the germline ends. Germline CDR1 reads SEHNR; CDR2 reads FQNEAQ (reference sequence). This CDR3 spans 15 amino acids. The CDR3 DNA sequence: TGTGCCAGCAGCTCCCTTGGGCAGGTAGCCGGGGAGCTGTTTTTT. Translation: CASSSLGQVAGELFF.

The chain couples TRBV10-2 to TRBJ1-6; no clear D. V dropped 2 bases and J dropped 6 bases, with 2 bases sitting between them. Germline lookup yields CDR1 WSHSY and CDR2 SAAADI. The CDR3 extends over 12 amino acids. Here the CDR3 reads CASSEGNSPLHF. Here the CDR3 DNA reads TGCGCCAGCAGTGAGGGTAATTCACCCCTCCACTTT.

J is TRBJ2-3 and V is TRBV5-4; TRBD2 matches at 13 bases. This CDR3 comprises 17 residues. V was clipped by 0 bases and J by 4 bases; unmatched bases: 5. Per germline, CDR1 SGHNT and CDR2 YYREEE (reference sequence). The CDR3 nucleotides are TGTGCCAGCAGCTTGGTCCCTACTAGCGGGAGGGCAGATACGCAGTATTTT. Protein product: CASSLVPTSGRADTQYF.

To note about this clone: Other DNA variants within this sample encode the same CDR3. The rearrangement uses TRBV5-4 and TRBJ1-2, with D perhaps matching TRBD1 (6 bases). Trimming shortened V by 4 bases and J by 2 bases, and 9 bases separated the two germline ends. The CDR3 is made up of 13 amino acids. The germline V gene has CDR1 SGHNT and CDR2 YYREEE (reference sequence). CDR3 sequence (DNA): TGTGCCAGCAGCGTAGACAGGAACTATGGCTACACCTTC. Its protein is CASSVDRNYGYTF.

The gene calls are TRBV5-1 and TRBJ2-7; 12 nucleotides agree with TRBD2. Germline V gives CDR1 SGHRS, CDR2 YFSETQ. V shed 0 bases and J 7 bases; nucleotides not matched to a gene: 8. The CDR3 runs to 16 residues. CDR3 nucleotide sequence: TGCGCCAGCAGCTTGGGGACGACTAGCGGGAGTGAAGAGCAGTACTTC. As protein: CASSLGTTSGSEEQYF.

This clone was seen only a few times. This chain connects TRBV14 to TRBJ2-1, with 7 bases that match TRBD2. CDR3 length: 13 amino acids. In germline, CDR1 is SGHDN, CDR2 FVKESK. V was pared by 0 bases and J by 9 bases, with 2 bases of the junction left unmatched. The CDR3 spells CASSQDREGEQFF. CDR3 coding DNA: TGTGCCAGCAGCCAAGACAGGGAGGGTGAGCAGTTCTTC.

The V gene is TRBV11-2, the J gene TRBJ2-3; no clear D gene. This CDR3 contains 15 residues. Looked up from germline, CDR1 is SGHAT and CDR2 is FQNNGV. V lost 1 base to trimming and J lost 1 base, with 9 bases between them. This chain's CDR3 is CASSLAGDGTDTQYF. The DNA for the CDR3 is TGTGCCAGCAGCTTAGCGGGCGACGGCACAGATACGCAGTATTTT.

This chain links TRBV1 with TRBJ2-3; TRBD2, the table's D call, lacks a check against the DNA. TRBV1 is deemed a pseudogene. The CDR3 totals 17 residues. The CDR3 region has the DNA TGCACCAGCAGCCAAAGGACTCAATCCGCCGTTACAGATACGCAGTATTTT. The encoded protein is CTSSQRTQSAVTDTQYF.

The chain links TRBV18 to TRBJ2-3; 13 bases align to TRBD2. The germline V gene has CDR1 KGHSH and CDR2 LQKENI. V was pared by 3 bases and J by 0 bases, with 6 bases of the junction left unmatched. The CDR3 loop spans 18 amino acids. The CDR3 nucleotides are TGTGCCAGCTCACCGAGACTAGCGGGAGGCCCTAGCACAGATACGCAGTATTTT. This encodes CASSPRLAGGPSTDTQYF.